A single sample is the source of the 18 T cell receptor beta chains below, sequenced in a study of T cells in Graves' hyperthyroidism and ophthalmopathy. RNA transcripts yielded amplified TCR beta CDR3 regions. A set of HTBI primers served as the primers for a first-round RT-PCR of the TCR CDR3. TCRdb called the multiplex PCR reads again in MiXCR, with one record for every CDR3 protein. The sample shows about 540,000 distinct CDR3 sequences, just over 45% of them seen only once. The sequenced material came from peripheral blood or thyroid tissue (not recorded which). These receptors all stem from a young woman with Graves' hyperthyroidism.

Comment on this clonotype: This clone may be a read error of a much larger clone one base away. The chain combines TRBV14 with TRBJ1-2, with a weak D call TRBD1 (6 bases). The V gene's germline CDR1 is SGHDN and CDR2 FVKESK. The CDR3 is 16 amino acids. The CDR3 coding sequence is TGTGCCGGCAGCCCTGAGAGGGGGGCACGAAACTATGGCTACACCTTC. Amino acids: CAGSPERGARNYGYTF.

The rearrangement links TRBV2 to TRBJ1-1, with D uncertain. From germline, CDR1 is SNHLY and CDR2 FYNNEI. This CDR3 is 19 amino acids long. V lost 2 bases and J lost 2, with 24 bases in between. This CDR3 is CASSEFASGSSSGNTEAFF. The CDR3, as DNA: TGTGCCAGCAGTGAATTTGCTAGCGGGTCCTCCTCGGGAAACACTGAAGCTTTCTTT.

Remarks on this clonotype: The CDR3 ends on some other residue instead of the conserved phenylalanine or tryptophan, so this is likely a read error. The DNA is omitted, as the CDR3 cannot be located on it reliably, and the CDR3 follows TCRdb's listing. The genes are TRBV2 and TRBJ1-2; TRBD1 is taken as the D call from the table, unchecked against the DNA. Germline V lookup: CDR1 SNHLY, CDR2 FYNNEI. The CDR3 is 11 amino acids in total, end residues counted. This chain's CDR3 is CASSGPGPSAL.

This clonotype was seen many times. The V call is TRBV4-2, the J call TRBJ1-6; no firm D call. V lost 1 base and J 7 bases, leaving 8 bases between the germline ends. Germline loops: CDR1 LGHNA, CDR2 YNFKEQ. The CDR3 consists of 14 residues. The CDR3 here is CASSQVKGNSPLHF. CDR3 DNA: TGTGCCAGCAGCCAAGTCAAGGGCAATTCACCCCTCCACTTT.

The chain is built from TRBV19 and TRBJ2-1, with 7 nucleotides matching TRBD2. This CDR3 is built from 13 residues. The trim removed 3 bases at V and 6 bases at J, leaving 2 bases unmatched. CDR1 and CDR2 (germline): LNHDA, SQIVND (reference sequence). The CDR3 spells CASSIGTINEQFF. CDR3 sequence (DNA): TGTGCCAGTAGTATTGGGACTATCAATGAGCAGTTCTTC.

The V call is TRBV20-1, the J call TRBJ2-2; the D is unclear. Germline loops: CDR1 DFQATT, CDR2 SNEGSKA (reference sequence). The CDR3 is 14 residues long. V was pared by 1 base and J by 0 bases, with 6 bases between. This CDR3 is CSARGYPNTGELFF. The CDR3 coding sequence is TGCAGTGCTAGAGGCTATCCGAACACCGGGGAGCTGTTTTTT.

A note on this clonotype: Because the CDR3's place on the DNA is in doubt, the DNA is left out and the CDR3 is given as listed by TCRdb. The chain uses TRBV7-2 and TRBJ1-2; the tabulated D call, TRBD1, remains unverified against the DNA. Germline V CDR1 and CDR2: SGHTA, FQGNSA. The CDR3 spans 19 amino acids, including both terminal residues. CDR3 sequence: CASSIYLCSVEGGSGTYTF.

The chain has TRBV7-8 and TRBJ1-6; D ambiguous. Germline CDR1 and CDR2: SGHVS and FQNEAQ. V was trimmed by 5 bases and J by 3 bases, leaving 14 bases between them. The length of the CDR3 is 16 residues. The CDR3 protein is CASSPTPTNYNSPLHF. CDR3 DNA: TGTGCCAGCAGCCCCACACCGACTAACTATAATTCACCCCTCCACTTT.

The chain links TRBV12-3 or TRBV12-4 to TRBJ2-2; D may be TRBD1 (5 bases). The CDR3 covers 13 residues. Trimming removed 5 bases at V and 8 bases at J, with 12 bases between. CDR3 DNA sequence: TGTGCCAGCAGTCAGAGTAGGGGTGGGGAGCTGTTTTTT. This gives the protein CASSQSRGGELFF.

This chain connects TRBV25-1 to TRBJ1-2; 7 nucleotides match TRBD1. Germline CDR1 is MGHDK and CDR2 is SYGVNS. V was pared by 2 bases and J by 4 bases, with 10 bases of the junction left unmatched. This CDR3 comprises 16 residues. Written as DNA, the CDR3 is TGTGCCAGCAGTGAAGTGGGACAGACCAATTTCTATGGCTACACCTTC. This sequence encodes CASSEVGQTNFYGYTF.

The genes are TRBV10-2 and TRBJ1-6; D unclear. This CDR3 region has 13 residues. Germline V gives CDR1 WSHSY, CDR2 SAAADI. The V end lost 3 bases, the J end lost 4 bases, and 4 bases lay between the germline ends. For the CDR3, the DNA is TGCGCCAGCAGTGAACCATATAATTCACCCCTCCACTTT. Residues: CASSEPYNSPLHF.

The chain couples TRBV19 to TRBJ2-2; 13 bases are a match to TRBD2. The CDR3 runs to 15 residues. Germline V gene lookup returns CDR1 LNHDA and CDR2 SQIVND (reference sequence). The CDR3 DNA follows: TGTGCGGCGGGACTAGCGGGGTCGAACACCGGGGAGCTGTTTTTT. It specifies CAAGLAGSNTGELFF.

At least ten counts were recorded for this clonotype. The chain carries TRBV5-6 and TRBJ2-7, with 7 bases matching TRBD1. J lost 3 bases, V lost 3 bases, and 3 bases had no gene match. Germline V lookup: CDR1 SGHDT, CDR2 YYEEEE. The CDR3 extends over 13 amino acids. The chain's CDR3 is CASSWTGDYEQYF. As DNA, the CDR3 is TGTGCCAGCAGCTGGACAGGTGACTACGAGCAGTACTTC.

This clonotype was seen repeatedly, ten times or more. The rearrangement uses TRBV7-9 and TRBJ1-1; D remains ambiguous. CDR3 length equals 14 residues. V dropped 1 base and J dropped 3 bases, with 9 bases sitting between them. In germline, CDR1 is SEHNR, CDR2 FQNEAQ (reference sequence). The CDR3 bases are TGTGCCAGCAGCTTAGAATTGGGCGACACTGAAGCTTTCTTT. Translated, it gives CASSLELGDTEAFF.

For this clonotype: This CDR3 fails to terminate in the conserved phenylalanine or tryptophan, so it likely reflects a read error. The DNA is left out, because the CDR3 cannot be placed on it with certainty; the CDR3 is given as TCRdb lists it. The chain recombines TRBV7-9 with TRBJ1-1; the D segment call TRBD1 is taken from the table without a DNA check. Germline V gives CDR1 SEHNR, CDR2 FQNEAQ (reference sequence). The CDR3 is 9 amino acids long, termini counted. CDR3 sequence reads: CASSLGDSY.

This chain joins TRBV20-1 and TRBJ1-2; TRBD1 matches at 9 bases. Germline V CDR1 and CDR2: DFQATT, SNEGSKA (reference sequence). V was pared by 5 bases and J by 7 bases, with 8 bases of the junction left unmatched. There are 13 residues in the CDR3. The CDR3 bases are TGCAGTGCTGACGGACAGGGGTTTGGTGGCTACACCTTC. The encoded protein is CSADGQGFGGYTF.

A few counts support this clonotype. V gene TRBV6-5 combines with J gene TRBJ1-5, with 11 bases lining up with TRBD1. This CDR3 spans 14 amino acids. Looked up from germline, CDR1 is MNHEY and CDR2 is SVGAGI. With V trimmed by 6 bases and J by 7 bases, 5 bases remained unmatched. The DNA of the CDR3 is TGTGCCAGCAGCTCCGGGACAGGGGGACAGCCCCAGCATTTT. Its protein is CASSSGTGGQPQHF.

This chain joins TRBV7-2 and TRBJ2-6; D not resolved. Germline CDR1 reads SGHTA; CDR2 reads FQGNSA. V gave up 5 bases and J gave up 6 bases, with 5 bases separating them. This CDR3 is built from 12 residues. CDR3 region: CASSSAANVLTF. The DNA of the CDR3 is TGTGCCAGCAGCAGCGCGGCCAACGTCCTGACTTTC.